These T cell receptor beta chains were read from a single sample in a study of OX40 agonist ivuxolimab in advanced cancers. TCRdb's copy holds only in-frame clones and misses some; the assay was immunoSEQ multiplex PCR. Of about 17,000 clones listed, around 78% are singletons. The sequencing here drew on CD4+ or CD8+ T cells sorted from blood, taken in a trial of the OX40 agonist ivuxolimab. These receptor sequences come from an adult with an advanced solid tumor such as melanoma, head and neck, liver or kidney cancer. Each CDR3 is given with its conserved first and last residue. D genes are given only for firm matches. Size is stated for part of the rows, as once, few or many counts, or as a class when the clone is expanded.

clone_size	j_call	v_call	d_call	cdr3_aa	cdr3_nt
.	TRBJ2-7	TRBV6-5	.	CASTSQNSYEQYF	TGTGCCAGCACCAGCCAGAACTCCTACGAGCAGTACTTC
.	TRBJ1-2	TRBV18	TRBD1	CASSTQGARDGYTF	TGTGCCAGCTCAACACAGGGGGCGCGTGATGGCTACACCTTC
.	TRBJ2-3	TRBV13	.	CASLNTDTQYF	TGTGCCAGCCTAAACACAGATACGCAGTATTTT
.	TRBJ2-5	TRBV2	TRBD2	CASSEALSLAGETQYF	TGTGCCAGCAGTGAAGCGCTTTCCCTAGCGGGAGAGACCCAGTACTTC
.	TRBJ1-2	TRBV4-1	TRBD1	CASSQGGVGQGSPYGYTF	TGCGCCAGCAGCCAAGGGGGGGTGGGACAGGGATCACCTTATGGCTACACCTTC
few	TRBJ2-3	TRBV7-9	.	CASSTTAFSTDTQYF	TGTGCCAGCAGCACGACAGCATTTAGCACAGATACGCAGTATTTT
few	TRBJ1-1	TRBV20-1	.	CSAYSHTEAFF	TGCAGTGCTTATTCCCACACTGAAGCTTTCTTT
once	TRBJ2-5	TRBV28	.	CASSFGNQPVETQYF	TGTGCCAGCAGTTTCGGCAATCAACCGGTGGAGACCCAGTACTTC
few	TRBJ2-1	TRBV19	TRBD2	CASSIGSGGADEQFF	TGTGCCAGTAGTATCGGGTCGGGGGGGGCGGATGAGCAGTTCTTC
once	TRBJ2-5	TRBV5-4	.	CASTNGRGETQYF	TGTGCCAGCACTAACGGACGGGGAGAGACCCAGTACTTC
.	TRBJ2-5	TRBV14	.	CASSQSPRVGETQYF	TGTGCCAGCAGCCAAAGCCCGCGCGTAGGCGAGACCCAGTACTTC
.	TRBJ2-5	TRBV7-9	TRBD2	CASSPGTSGEETQYF	TGTGCCAGCAGCCCCGGGACTAGCGGGGAGGAGACCCAGTACTTC
medium-sized	TRBJ1-2	TRBV10-1	.	CASSESIGTRASYTF	TGCGCCAGCAGTGAGTCGATCGGGACACGGGCGAGCTACACCTTC
once	TRBJ2-7	TRBV4-2	TRBD2	CASTTGLADKNYEQYF	TGTGCCAGCACAACCGGACTAGCGGACAAGAACTACGAGCAGTACTTC
once	TRBJ2-5	TRBV7-2	.	CASSLVETQYF	TGTGCCAGCAGCTTAGTCGAGACCCAGTACTTC
.	TRBJ1-3	TRBV11-2	.	CASSLLDGGGNTIYF	TGTGCCAGCAGCCTCCTAGACGGGGGTGGAAACACCATATATTTT
few	TRBJ2-3	TRBV5-4	.	CASSSPGYRDTQYF	TGTGCCAGCAGCTCCCCGGGTTATCGAGATACGCAGTATTTT
.	TRBJ2-2	TRBV29-1	.	CSVEVEAEGYTGELFF	TGCAGCGTTGAAGTCGAAGCGGAAGGCTACACCGGGGAGCTGTTTTTT
.	TRBJ2-2	TRBV19	.	CASKGPGTRNTGELFF	TGTGCCAGTAAGGGACCCGGGACACGGAACACCGGGGAGCTGTTTTTT
.	TRBJ1-1	TRBV6-6	.	CASGINRNTEAFF	TGTGCCAGCGGGATAAACAGGAACACTGAAGCTTTCTTT
once	TRBJ1-2	TRBV29-1	.	CSVLTDSYGYTF	TGCAGCGTTCTTACCGACAGCTATGGCTACACCTTC
.	TRBJ2-7	TRBV5-1	TRBD1	CASSPRTGSYEQYF	TGCGCCAGCAGCCCCCGGACAGGATCCTACGAGCAGTACTTC
.	TRBJ2-7	TRBV19	TRBD2	CASSTGGPSYEQYF	TGTGCCAGTAGTACGGGGGGGCCCTCCTACGAGCAGTACTTC
.	TRBJ2-7	TRBV7-2	TRBD2	CASSLEGGGAYEQYF	TGTGCCAGCAGCTTAGAAGGCGGGGGGGCCTACGAGCAGTACTTC
.	TRBJ2-3	TRBV15	.	CATRQQGTQYF	TGTGCCACGAGACAACAGGGAACGCAGTATTTT
.	TRBJ1-5	TRBV28	TRBD1	CASTGTGDASNQPQHF	TGTGCCAGCACCGGGACAGGGGATGCGAGCAATCAGCCCCAGCATTTT
.	TRBJ1-1	TRBV19	TRBD1	CASSTGQGNTEAFF	TGTGCCAGTAGTACGGGACAGGGTAATACTGAAGCTTTCTTT
.	TRBJ2-2	TRBV11-2	.	CASSLVMRAGELFF	TGTGCCAGCAGCTTAGTAATGAGGGCCGGGGAGCTGTTTTTT
few	TRBJ1-5	TRBV29-1	TRBD1	CSARTGSNQPQHF	TGCAGCGCCAGGACAGGTAGCAATCAGCCCCAGCATTTT
.	TRBJ2-2	TRBV9	TRBD2	CASSKGLREAGELFF	TGTGCCAGCAGCAAGGGACTAAGGGAGGCCGGGGAGCTGTTTTTT
.	TRBJ2-1	TRBV28	TRBD2	CASSFLAGGINEQFF	TGTGCCAGCAGTTTCTTAGCGGGAGGGATCAATGAGCAGTTCTTC
.	TRBJ1-2	TRBV5-1	.	CASSLDKYGYTF	TGCGCCAGCAGCCTGGACAAATATGGCTACACCTTC
few	TRBJ1-2	TRBV7-9	TRBD1	CASSLPSGQGGYGYTF	TGTGCCAGCAGCTTACCCTCGGGACAGGGAGGCTATGGCTACACCTTC
.	TRBJ1-1	TRBV30	.	CAWRTLRENTEAFF	TGTGCCTGGAGGACTCTTAGGGAGAACACTGAAGCTTTCTTT
.	TRBJ1-2	TRBV30	.	CAFPLGGYGYTF	TGTGCCTTCCCACTGGGTGGCTATGGCTACACCTTC
few	TRBJ1-2	TRBV19	.	CASSQGPEYGYTF	TGTGCCAGTAGTCAGGGACCCGAGTATGGCTACACCTTC
.	TRBJ2-1	TRBV19	.	CASSSRLYNEQFF	TGTGCCAGTAGTAGCCGCCTATACAATGAGCAGTTCTTC
.	TRBJ2-5	TRBV9	TRBD1	CASSVDAGGEETQYF	TGTGCCAGCAGCGTAGACGCAGGGGGCGAGGAGACCCAGTACTTC
.	TRBJ2-5	TRBV7-3	TRBD1	CASSSTGGQETQYF	TGTGCCAGCAGCTCGACAGGGGGACAAGAGACCCAGTACTTC
.	TRBJ2-3	TRBV20-1	TRBD2	CSARDLTGTRF	TGCAGTGCCAGGGACCTAACCGGGACTAGATTT
.	TRBJ2-4	TRBV29-1	TRBD1	CSVMGQTLAKNIQYF	TGCAGCGTTATGGGACAGACTCTAGCCAAAAACATTCAGTACTTC
.	TRBJ2-7	TRBV28	TRBD2	CASRSSGGSSYEQYF	TGTGCCAGCAGGTCTAGCGGAGGGAGCTCCTACGAGCAGTACTTC
.	TRBJ2-1	TRBV6-4	TRBD1	CASSDTGDGINEQFF	TGTGCCAGCAGTGACACAGGGGACGGAATTAATGAGCAGTTCTTC
once	TRBJ2-5	TRBV10-3	.	CAISEPQETQYF	TGTGCCATCAGTGAGCCACAAGAGACCCAGTACTTC
.	TRBJ2-1	TRBV4-2	.	CASSQSRSSYNEQFF	TGTGCCAGCAGCCAAAGCCGCAGCTCCTACAATGAGCAGTTCTTC
.	TRBJ2-7	TRBV29-1	.	CSSGETTYEQYF	TGCAGCTCTGGGGAAACTACCTACGAGCAGTACTTC